Listed below are T cell receptor beta chains from one sample, sequenced in a study of T-cell reconstitution after alpha-beta-depleted transplantation in children. TCRdb re-derived calls from the PCR reads in MiXCR, one entry per CDR3 protein. This sample has roughly 89,000 distinct CDR3 sequences, with more than 10% found just once. Here the sequenced sample was PBMCs from the stem cell graft donor, taken from the stem cell graft. These receptors originate from a human donor who donated a stem cell graft to a child with inherited bone marrow failure. Both conserved end residues are part of each CDR3. The order of the fields is V gene, D gene, J gene, CDR3 protein. A D gene is named only where the DNA matches it firmly.

V: TRBV11-2; D: -; J: TRBJ2-7; CDR3: CASSLVQGLGGSAYEQYF
V: TRBV5-4; D: -; J: TRBJ2-4; CDR3: CASSLGGAGAKNIQYF
V: TRBV10-3; D: -; J: TRBJ2-7; CDR3: CAISDSQEPLGEQYF
V: TRBV4-2; D: TRBD1; J: TRBJ1-4; CDR3: CASSQVTGNEKLFF
V: TRBV19; D: TRBD1; J: TRBJ1-5; CDR3: CASTLDRGQPQHF
V: TRBV12-3/TRBV12-4; D: TRBD2; J: TRBJ2-7; CDR3: CASSPTSGGKQYF
V: TRBV5-6; D: -; J: TRBJ1-5; CDR3: CASTIGGGNQPQHF
V: TRBV28; D: -; J: TRBJ2-3; CDR3: CASSLRLAPDTQYF
V: TRBV28; D: -; J: TRBJ1-5; CDR3: CARGQGEVNQPQHF
V: TRBV27; D: -; J: TRBJ2-1; CDR3: CASSTPERTYNEQFF
V: TRBV7-9; D: -; J: TRBJ1-2; CDR3: CAWTVNYGYTF
V: TRBV19; D: TRBD1; J: TRBJ1-1; CDR3: CASSIVGTGMNTEAFF
V: TRBV6-2/TRBV6-3; D: TRBD2; J: TRBJ2-1; CDR3: CASSYGLAAGDEQFF
V: TRBV12-3/TRBV12-4; D: TRBD1; J: TRBJ1-3; CDR3: CASSSTGAGNTIYF
V: TRBV5-1; D: TRBD2; J: TRBJ2-1; CDR3: CASRGLLAGVANEQFF
V: TRBV7-9; D: -; J: TRBJ1-1; CDR3: CASRFGEGGTEAFF
V: TRBV20-1; D: TRBD2; J: TRBJ2-1; CDR3: CSAIGTSGPPYNEQFF
V: TRBV6-5; D: -; J: TRBJ1-2; CDR3: CASSYSGGTPNYGYTF
V: TRBV5-1; D: -; J: TRBJ1-1; CDR3: CASSFARVGNTEAFF
V: TRBV11-1; D: -; J: TRBJ2-2; CDR3: CASSPLLTGELFF
V: TRBV7-2; D: TRBD2; J: TRBJ2-1; CDR3: CASSLGGGELVNEQFF
V: TRBV5-4; D: TRBD2; J: TRBJ2-7; CDR3: CASSRGTSGGNTYEQYF
V: TRBV5-4; D: -; J: TRBJ2-3; CDR3: CASSLGRASLSADTQYF
V: TRBV5-1; D: TRBD2; J: TRBJ2-7; CDR3: CASSWTTSGSYGQYF
V: TRBV5-6; D: -; J: TRBJ2-1; CDR3: CASSPTGSYNEQFF
V: TRBV19; D: -; J: TRBJ2-3; CDR3: CASSMTDAGTDTQYF
V: TRBV20-1; D: -; J: TRBJ2-5; CDR3: CSARAPGLQETQYF
V: TRBV15; D: TRBD2; J: TRBJ2-1; CDR3: CATSGRRTSGSYEQFF
V: TRBV4-2; D: -; J: TRBJ2-1; CDR3: CASRPRLACSYNEQFF
V: TRBV28; D: TRBD1; J: TRBJ2-7; CDR3: CASRPGQGSYEQYF
V: TRBV7-9; D: -; J: TRBJ1-2; CDR3: CASSLGIGYGYTF
V: TRBV4-3; D: TRBD1; J: TRBJ2-7; CDR3: CASSQVPGTVQVEQYF
V: TRBV28; D: TRBD2; J: TRBJ2-3; CDR3: CASSVAGSADTQYF